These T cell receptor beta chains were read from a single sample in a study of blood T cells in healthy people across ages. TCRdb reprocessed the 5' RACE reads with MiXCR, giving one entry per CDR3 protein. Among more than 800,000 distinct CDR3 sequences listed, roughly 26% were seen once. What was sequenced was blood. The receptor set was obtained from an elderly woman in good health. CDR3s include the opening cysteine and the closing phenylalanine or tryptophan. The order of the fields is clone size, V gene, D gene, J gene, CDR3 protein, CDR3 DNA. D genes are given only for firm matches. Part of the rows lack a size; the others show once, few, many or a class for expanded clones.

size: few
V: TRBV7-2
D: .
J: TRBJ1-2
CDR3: CASSSSTGPGGYTF
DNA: TGTGCCAGCAGCTCCAGCACAGGGCCGGGTGGCTACACCTTC

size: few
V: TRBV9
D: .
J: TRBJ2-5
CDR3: CASSGAEGSGEQYF
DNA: TGTGCCAGCAGCGGAGCTGAGGGATCGGGGGAGCAGTACTTC

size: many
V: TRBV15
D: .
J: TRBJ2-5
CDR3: CATSSRLSTQETQYF
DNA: TGTGCCACCAGTTCTAGGCTGAGCACCCAAGAGACCCAGTACTTC

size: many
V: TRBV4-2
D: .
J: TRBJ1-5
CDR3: CASSSNRDQPQHF
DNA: TGTGCCAGCAGTTCCAACAGGGATCAGCCCCAGCATTTT

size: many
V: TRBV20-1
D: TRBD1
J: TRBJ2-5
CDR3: CSAKGTGAAYETQYF
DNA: TGCAGTGCTAAAGGGACAGGGGCCGCATACGAGACCCAGTACTTC

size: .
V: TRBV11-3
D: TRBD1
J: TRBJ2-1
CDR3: CASSPMTGRDEQFF
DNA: TGTGCCAGCAGCCCTATGACAGGGCGGGATGAGCAGTTCTTC

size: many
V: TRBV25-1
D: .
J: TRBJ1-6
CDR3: CASKETQNYNSPLHF
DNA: TGTGCCAGCAAGGAGACTCAGAACTATAATTCACCCCTCCACTTT

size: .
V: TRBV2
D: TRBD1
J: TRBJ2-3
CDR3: CASRDRDRGVDTQYF
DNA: TGTGCCAGCAGAGACAGGGACAGGGGTGTGGATACGCAGTATTTT

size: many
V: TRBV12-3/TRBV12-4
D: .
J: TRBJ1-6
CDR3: CASSPRLASPLHF
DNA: TGTGCCAGCAGTCCACGTTTGGCTTCACCCCTCCACTTT

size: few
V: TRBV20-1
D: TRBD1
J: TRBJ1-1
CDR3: CSARGRQGYTEAFF
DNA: TGCAGTGCTAGAGGAAGACAGGGATACACTGAAGCTTTCTTT

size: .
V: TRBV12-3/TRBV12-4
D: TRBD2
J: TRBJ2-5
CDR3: CASSSGLAGGEETQYF
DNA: TGTGCCAGCAGCTCAGGACTAGCGGGGGGGGAAGAGACCCAGTACTTC

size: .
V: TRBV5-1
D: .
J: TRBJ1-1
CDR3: CASSQSGAEAFF
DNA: TGCGCCAGCAGCCAATCAGGGGCTGAAGCTTTCTTT

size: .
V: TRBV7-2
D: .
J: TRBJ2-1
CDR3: CASSLARMRGSNEQFF
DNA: TGTGCCAGCAGCTTAGCGCGGATGCGAGGGTCCAATGAGCAGTTCTTC

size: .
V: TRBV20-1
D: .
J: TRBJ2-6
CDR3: CSVSGRSCSGANVLTF
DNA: TGCAGTGTTTCGGGACGGAGTTGCTCTGGGGCCAACGTCCTGACTTTC

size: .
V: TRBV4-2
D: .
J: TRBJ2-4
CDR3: CASSQDEGGAANIQYF
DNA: TGTGCCAGCAGCCAAGATGAGGGGGGGGCCGCAAACATTCAGTACTTC

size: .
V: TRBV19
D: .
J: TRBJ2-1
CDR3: CASSIVHYGSFEQFF
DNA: TGTGCCAGTAGTATAGTCCACTATGGATCGTTTGAGCAGTTCTTC

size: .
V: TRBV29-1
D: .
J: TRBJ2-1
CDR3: CSVRDQNAYNEQFF
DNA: TGCAGCGTCCGGGACCAAAACGCCTACAATGAGCAGTTCTTC

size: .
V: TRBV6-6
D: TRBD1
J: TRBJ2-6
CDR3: CASSAGGLAGANVLTF
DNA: TGTGCCAGCAGCGCAGGGGGTCTAGCTGGGGCCAACGTCCTGACTTTC

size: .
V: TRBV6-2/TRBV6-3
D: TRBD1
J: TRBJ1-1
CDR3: CASKGARAEAFF
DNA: TGTGCCAGCAAGGGGGCGAGGGCTGAAGCTTTCTTT

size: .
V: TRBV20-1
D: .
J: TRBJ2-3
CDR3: CSATRPDSTDTQYF
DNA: TGCAGTGCTACAAGACCTGACAGCACAGATACGCAGTATTTT

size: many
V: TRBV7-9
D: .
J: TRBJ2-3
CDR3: CASSLLAGSRPDTQYF
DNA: TGTGCCAGCAGCTTACTGGCGGGGAGTAGGCCAGATACGCAGTATTTT

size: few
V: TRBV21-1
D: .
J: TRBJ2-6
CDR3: CASSSNNRELAGANVLTF
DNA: TGTGCCAGCAGCAGCAATAACAGGGAGCTTGCTGGGGCCAACGTCCTGACTTTC

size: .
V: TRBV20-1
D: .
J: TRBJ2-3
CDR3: CSARPPRGGAETDTQYF
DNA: TGCAGTGCTAGGCCACCTCGTGGTGGGGCTGAGACAGATACGCAGTATTTT

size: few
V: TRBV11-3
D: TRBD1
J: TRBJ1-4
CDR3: CASSLGGGAEKLFF
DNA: TGTGCCAGCAGCTTAGGAGGGGGCGCCGAAAAACTGTTTTTT

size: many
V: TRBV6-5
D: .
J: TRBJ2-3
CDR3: CASSYSAGTPTSTDTQYF
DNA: TGTGCCAGCAGTTACTCAGCCGGGACACCTACTAGCACAGATACGCAGTATTTT

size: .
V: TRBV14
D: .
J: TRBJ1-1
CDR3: CASSPSLSLMNTEAFF
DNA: TGTGCCAGCAGCCCCTCCCTGAGCTTGATGAACACTGAAGCTTTCTTT

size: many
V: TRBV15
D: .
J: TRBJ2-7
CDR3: CATSRAPGPYEQYF
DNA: TGTGCCACCAGCAGAGCACCAGGGCCCTACGAGCAGTACTTC

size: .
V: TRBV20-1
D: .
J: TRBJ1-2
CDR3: CSATQNNNYGYTF
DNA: TGCAGTGCTACACAGAACAATAACTATGGCTACACCTTC

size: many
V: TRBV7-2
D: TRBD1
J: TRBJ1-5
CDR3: CASSLGVGGLGSNQPQHF
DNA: TGTGCCAGCAGCTTAGGGGTAGGGGGCTTGGGTAGCAATCAGCCCCAGCATTTT

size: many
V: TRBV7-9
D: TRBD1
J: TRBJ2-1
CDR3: CASSRGTGGFDEQFF
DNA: TGTGCCAGCAGCCGGGGGACAGGGGGCTTCGATGAGCAGTTCTTC

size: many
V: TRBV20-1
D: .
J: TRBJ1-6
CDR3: CSARDSGTANSPLHF
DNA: TGCAGTGCTAGAGATTCTGGGACGGCAAATTCACCCCTCCACTTT

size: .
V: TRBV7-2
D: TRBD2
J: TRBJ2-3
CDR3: CAGSLRGGATDTQYF
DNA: TGTGCCGGCAGCTTACGCGGGGGGGCCACAGATACGCAGTATTTT

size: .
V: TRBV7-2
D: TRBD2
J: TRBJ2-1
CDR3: CASRQVSLANEQFF
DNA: TGTGCCAGCAGGCAGGTCTCACTAGCGAATGAGCAGTTCTTC

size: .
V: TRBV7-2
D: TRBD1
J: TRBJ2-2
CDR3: CARSLSGQGNTGELFF
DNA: TGTGCCCGCAGCCTTTCGGGACAGGGAAACACCGGGGAGCTGTTTTTT

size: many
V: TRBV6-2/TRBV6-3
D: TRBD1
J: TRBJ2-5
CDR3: CASSYPAGQGRETQYF
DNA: TGTGCCAGCAGTTACCCCGCCGGACAGGGCCGGGAGACCCAGTACTTC

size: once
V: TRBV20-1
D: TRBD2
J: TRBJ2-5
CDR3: CSAYRTSGGVYF
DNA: TGCAGTGCTTATCGGACTAGCGGGGGAGTCTACTTC

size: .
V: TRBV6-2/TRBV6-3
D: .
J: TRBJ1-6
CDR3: CAGRRGGFNTDSPLHF
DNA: TGTGCCGGCAGGCGAGGAGGATTTAACACTGATTCACCCCTCCACTTT

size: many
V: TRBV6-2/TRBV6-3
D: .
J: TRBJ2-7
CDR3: CASSYSFQPAYEQYF
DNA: TGTGCCAGCAGTTACTCTTTCCAGCCAGCCTACGAGCAGTACTTC

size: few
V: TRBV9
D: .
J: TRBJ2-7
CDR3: CASSVGQYPSF
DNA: TGTGCCAGCAGCGTAGGGCAGTACCCGAGTTTC

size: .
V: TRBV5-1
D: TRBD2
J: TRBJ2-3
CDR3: CASSLVALAGAGSGTQYF
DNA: TGCGCCAGCAGCTTGGTAGCCCTAGCGGGGGCCGGCTCAGGTACGCAGTATTTT

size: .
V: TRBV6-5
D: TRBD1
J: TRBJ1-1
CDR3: CASHRGALNTEAFF
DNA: TGTGCCAGTCACAGGGGCGCCTTGAACACTGAAGCTTTCTTT

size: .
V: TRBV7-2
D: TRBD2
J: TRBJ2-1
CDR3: CASKPGGASYNEQFF
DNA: TGTGCCAGCAAGCCGGGAGGAGCTTCCTACAATGAGCAGTTCTTC

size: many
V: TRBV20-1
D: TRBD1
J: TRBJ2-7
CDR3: CSARDFATGYHEQYF
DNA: TGCAGTGCTAGAGATTTTGCGACAGGGTACCACGAGCAGTACTTC

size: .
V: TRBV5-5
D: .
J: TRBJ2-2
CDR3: CASCCKGYETSNTGELFF
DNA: TGTGCCAGCTGTTGCAAGGGGTACGAGACATCGAACACCGGGGAGCTGTTTTTT

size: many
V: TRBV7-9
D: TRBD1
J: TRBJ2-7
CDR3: CASSNRDRLVYEQYF
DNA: TGTGCCAGCAGTAACCGGGACAGGCTCGTGTACGAGCAGTACTTC

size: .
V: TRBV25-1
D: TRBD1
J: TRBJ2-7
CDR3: CASSESGTGFHEQYF
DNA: TGTGCCAGCAGTGAATCCGGGACAGGGTTCCACGAGCAGTACTTC

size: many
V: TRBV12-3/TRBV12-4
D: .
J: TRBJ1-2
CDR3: CASSLGIYGYTF
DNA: TGTGCCAGCAGTTTGGGGATCTATGGCTACACCTTC

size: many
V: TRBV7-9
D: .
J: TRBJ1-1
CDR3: CASSLAGDGTEAFF
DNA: TGTGCCAGCAGCTTAGCGGGGGACGGCACTGAAGCTTTCTTT

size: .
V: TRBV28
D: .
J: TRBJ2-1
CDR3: CASSRQYGQFF
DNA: TGTGCCAGCAGTAGGCAGTATGGGCAGTTCTTC

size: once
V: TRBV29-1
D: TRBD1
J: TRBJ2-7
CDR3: CSVGDSGTYYEQYF
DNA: TGCAGCGTTGGGGACAGCGGAACCTACTACGAGCAGTACTTC

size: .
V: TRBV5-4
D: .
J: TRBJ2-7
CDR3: CASSLNLGGGAQYF
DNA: TGTGCCAGCAGCTTAAATTTGGGTGGAGGTGCGCAGTACTTC

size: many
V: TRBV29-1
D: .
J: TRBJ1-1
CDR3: CSVEAGHREAEAFF
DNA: TGCAGCGTTGAAGCAGGGCACAGGGAAGCTGAAGCTTTCTTT

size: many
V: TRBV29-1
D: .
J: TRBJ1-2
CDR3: CSVPLGLPRGYTF
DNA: TGCAGCGTCCCCCTTGGGTTACCGAGGGGCTACACCTTC

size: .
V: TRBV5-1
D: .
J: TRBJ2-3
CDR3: CASSRWVSDTQYF
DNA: TGCGCCAGCAGCAGATGGGTTTCAGATACGCAGTATTTT

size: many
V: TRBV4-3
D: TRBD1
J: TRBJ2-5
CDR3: CASSQGQGGVETQYF
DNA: TGCGCCAGCAGCCAGGGACAGGGGGGCGTGGAGACCCAGTACTTC

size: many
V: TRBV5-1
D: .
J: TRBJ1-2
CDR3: CASSLETGVYGYTF
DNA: TGCGCCAGCAGCTTGGAGACAGGTGTCTATGGCTACACCTTC

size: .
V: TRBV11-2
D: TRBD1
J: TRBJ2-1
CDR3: CASSLAGQGSYNEQFF
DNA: TGTGCCAGTAGCTTAGCAGGACAGGGGTCCTACAATGAGCAGTTCTTC

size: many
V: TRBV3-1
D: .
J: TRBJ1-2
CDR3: CASSQRTTGALLNYGYTF
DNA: TGTGCCAGCAGCCAACGAACAACCGGGGCCCTGCTTAACTATGGCTACACCTTC